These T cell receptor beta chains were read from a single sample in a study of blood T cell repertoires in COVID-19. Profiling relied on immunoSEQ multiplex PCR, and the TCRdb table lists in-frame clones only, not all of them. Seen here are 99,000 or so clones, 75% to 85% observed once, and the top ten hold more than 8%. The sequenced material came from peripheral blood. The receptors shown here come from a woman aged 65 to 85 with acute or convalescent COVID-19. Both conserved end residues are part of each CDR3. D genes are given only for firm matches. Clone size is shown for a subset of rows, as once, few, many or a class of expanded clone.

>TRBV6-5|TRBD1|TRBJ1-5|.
TGTGCCAGCAACCGGGACAGGGTTCAGCCCCAGCATTTT
CASNRDRVQPQHF
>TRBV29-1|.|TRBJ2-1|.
TGCAGCGTTCCGGGTCCGGTCCTGGCCTCCTACAATGAGCAGTTCTTC
CSVPGPVLASYNEQFF
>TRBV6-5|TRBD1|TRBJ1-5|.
TGTGCCAGCAGGCCTTCAGGACAGGGGAGTCAGCCCCAGCATTTT
CASRPSGQGSQPQHF
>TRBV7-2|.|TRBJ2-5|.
TGTGCCAGCAGCTTAGCCTCCCGACTAGGAGCAGAGACCCAGTACTTC
CASSLASRLGAETQYF
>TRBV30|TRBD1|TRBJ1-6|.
TGTGCCTGGGACCGGGACAGCGCCTTCTCCTATAATTCACCCCTCCACTTT
CAWDRDSAFSYNSPLHF
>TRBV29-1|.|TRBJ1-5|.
TGCAGCGTTGCCAGGGGCCACAATCAGCCCCAGCATTTT
CSVARGHNQPQHF
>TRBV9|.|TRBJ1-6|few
TGTGCCAGCAGCGTAGACAGGCGATCACCCCTCCACTTT
CASSVDRRSPLHF
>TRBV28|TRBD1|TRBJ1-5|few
TGTGCCAGCAGTTCAAGGACAGGGTACAGCAATCAGCCCCAGCATTTT
CASSSRTGYSNQPQHF
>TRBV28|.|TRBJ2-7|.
TGTGCCAGCAGTTTATCGTCCGGGATCCCCTACGAGCAGTACTTC
CASSLSSGIPYEQYF
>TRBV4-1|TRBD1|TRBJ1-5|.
TGCGCCAGCAGCCCCGACGTACGGGACAGACTTTCGAACAATCAGCCCCAGCATTTT
CASSPDVRDRLSNNQPQHF
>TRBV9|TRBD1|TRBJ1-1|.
TGTGCCAGTTCCCAGACAGGGGAGGTGAACACTGAAGCTTTCTTT
CASSQTGEVNTEAFF
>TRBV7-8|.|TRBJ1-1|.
TGTGCCAGCAGCCCGGACTTCGATTCTTTGAACACTGAAGCTTTCTTT
CASSPDFDSLNTEAFF
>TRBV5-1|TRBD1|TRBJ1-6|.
TGCGCCAGCAGCTTGGACCTACAGGGGGCGTCAAATTCACCCCTCCACTTT
CASSLDLQGASNSPLHF
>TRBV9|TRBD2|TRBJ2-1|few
TGTGCCAGCAGTAACCCCGGGCAGGGAGGGAATGAGCAGTTCTTC
CASSNPGQGGNEQFF
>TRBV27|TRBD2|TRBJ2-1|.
TGTGCCAGCAGTTTAATCCTAGCGGGAATATATGAGCAGTTCTTC
CASSLILAGIYEQFF
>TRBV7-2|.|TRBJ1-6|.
TGTGCCAGCAGCTTAGCGAGGAGCTCCTATAATTCACCCCTCCACTTT
CASSLARSSYNSPLHF
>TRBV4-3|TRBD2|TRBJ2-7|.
TGCGCCAGCAGCCAAGAACTCGGACTAGCGGGAGTAATGCAGGTTGGCGAGCAGTACTTC
CASSQELGLAGVMQVGEQYF
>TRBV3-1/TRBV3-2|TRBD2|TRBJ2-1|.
TGTGCCAGCAGCCAACGGGGACTAGCGGGAGGGCACTCCTACAATGAGCAGTTCTTC
CASSQRGLAGGHSYNEQFF
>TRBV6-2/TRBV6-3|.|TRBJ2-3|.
TGTGCCAGCAGTTACCTGGGGACAACCACAGATACGCAGTATTTT
CASSYLGTTTDTQYF
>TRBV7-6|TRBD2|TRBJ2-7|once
TGTGCCAGCGGCCGGCGGGGGTCCGACGAGCAGTACTTC
CASGRRGSDEQYF
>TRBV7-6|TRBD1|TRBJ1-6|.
TGTGCCAGCAGCTCCAGCGGACAGGGGGAAAAATCACCCCTCCACTTT
CASSSSGQGEKSPLHF
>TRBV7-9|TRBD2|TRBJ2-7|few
TGTGCCAGCAGCCGAGCGGGAGGGGACGACGAGCAGTACTTC
CASSRAGGDDEQYF
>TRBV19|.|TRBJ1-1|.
TGTGCCAGTAGTTCTCAACTACAGGTTAACACTGAAGCTTTCTTT
CASSSQLQVNTEAFF
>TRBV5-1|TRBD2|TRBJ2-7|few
TGCGCCAGCAGCCCGGGACTAGCGGAGACCTACGAGCAGTACTTC
CASSPGLAETYEQYF
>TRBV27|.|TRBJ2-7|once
TGTGCCAGCAGTTTATCTGGGTCAGGCTCCTACGAGCAGTACTTC
CASSLSGSGSYEQYF
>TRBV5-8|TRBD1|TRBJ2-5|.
TGTGCCAGCAGCTCGGACAGGGGTCAAGTAGAGACCCAGTACTTC
CASSSDRGQVETQYF
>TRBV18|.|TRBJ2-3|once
TGTGCCAGCTCACCACGAGCAGATACGCAGTATTTT
CASSPRADTQYF
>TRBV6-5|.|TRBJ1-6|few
TGTGCCAGCAGTTACTCGAGAGACTTATATAATTCACCCCTCCACTTT
CASSYSRDLYNSPLHF
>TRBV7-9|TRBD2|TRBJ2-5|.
TGTGCCAGCAGCTCCTTAGGACTAGATCAAGAGACCCAGTACTTC
CASSSLGLDQETQYF
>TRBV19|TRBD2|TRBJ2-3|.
TGTGCCAGTAGTATCACGGCTAGCGGGACCCCCCAAGATACGCAGTATTTT
CASSITASGTPQDTQYF
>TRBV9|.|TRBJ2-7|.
TGTGCCAGCAGCGTCGGACAGAACTACGAGCAGTACTTC
CASSVGQNYEQYF
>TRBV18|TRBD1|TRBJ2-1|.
TGTGCCAGCTCACCACTTGGACAGGGCTCCTACAATGAGCAGTTCTTC
CASSPLGQGSYNEQFF
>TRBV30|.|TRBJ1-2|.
TGTGCCTGGAGTGCCCCCGGGGTACCGCGATATGGCTACACCTTC
CAWSAPGVPRYGYTF
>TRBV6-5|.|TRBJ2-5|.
TGTGCCAGCAGTTCCCTCTCCCAAGAGACCCAGTACTTC
CASSSLSQETQYF
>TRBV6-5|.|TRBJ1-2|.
TGTGCCAGCAGTTACGAGGGCAGCTATGGCTACACCTTC
CASSYEGSYGYTF
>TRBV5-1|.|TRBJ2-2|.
TGCGCCAGCAGCTTGGTATCGATACCCGGCGGCACCGGGGAGCTGTTTTTT
CASSLVSIPGGTGELFF
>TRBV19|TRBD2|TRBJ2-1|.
TGTGCCAGTAGTTTGGCTAGCGGGAGCCTTGAGGAGCAGTTCTTC
CASSLASGSLEEQFF
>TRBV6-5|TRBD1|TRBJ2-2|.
TGTGCCAGCAGTTACTTGGGACAGTACACCGGGGAGCTGTTTTTT
CASSYLGQYTGELFF
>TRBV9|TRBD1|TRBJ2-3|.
TGTGCCAGCACCAGAGGGGGGGGGACAGGGGCGACAGATACGCAGTATTTT
CASTRGGGTGATDTQYF
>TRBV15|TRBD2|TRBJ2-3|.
TGTGCCACCAGCACCCCTTGGGGGCCTAGCGGGGGCACAGATACGCAGTATTTT
CATSTPWGPSGGTDTQYF
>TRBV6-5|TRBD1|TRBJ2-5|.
TGTGCCAGCAGTTACGGCGACAGGGTAGAGACCCAGTACTTC
CASSYGDRVETQYF
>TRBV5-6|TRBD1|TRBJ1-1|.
TGTGCCAGCAGCTTAGAGGGATGGACAGGGCGTGAAGCTTTCTTT
CASSLEGWTGREAFF
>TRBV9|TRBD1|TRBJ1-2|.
TGTGCCAGCAGCGGCCCCTTCGGACAGGGACGGAGCTATGGCTACACCTTC
CASSGPFGQGRSYGYTF
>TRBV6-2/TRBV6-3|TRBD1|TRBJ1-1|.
TGTGCCAGCAGTTACGCCCCGGGACAGGCTTTTATGAACACTGAAGCTTTCTTT
CASSYAPGQAFMNTEAFF
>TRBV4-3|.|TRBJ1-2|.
TGCGCCAGCAGCCCCGAAGGCAGGGGCCATGGCTACACCTTC
CASSPEGRGHGYTF
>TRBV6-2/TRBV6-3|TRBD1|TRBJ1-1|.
TGTGCCAGCAGCCCTGGACAGGGGGCTTGGGACACTGAAGCTTTCTTT
CASSPGQGAWDTEAFF
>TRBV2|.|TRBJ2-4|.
TGTGCCAGCAGGTGGGACAATAACAAAAACATTCAGTACTTC
CASRWDNNKNIQYF
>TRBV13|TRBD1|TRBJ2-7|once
TGTGCCAGCAGCTTAGGCCTACAGGGGGCGGCCTACGAGCAGTACTTC
CASSLGLQGAAYEQYF
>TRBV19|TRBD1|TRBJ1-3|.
TGTGCCAGTAGTCTGGGACAGCTCCCTGGAAACACCATATATTTT
CASSLGQLPGNTIYF
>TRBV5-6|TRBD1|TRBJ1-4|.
TGTGCCAGCAGCTTTATGGGGGACAGGGCCCAGGACCGGGAAAAACTGTTTTTT
CASSFMGDRAQDREKLFF
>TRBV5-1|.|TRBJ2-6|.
TGCGCCAGCAGCTTGTGGGGCGGGATGGTTGTTAACTCTGGGGCCAACGTCCTGACTTTC
CASSLWGGMVVNSGANVLTF
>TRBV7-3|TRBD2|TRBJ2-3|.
TGTGCCAGCAGCCTAAGCGGGACCTTCGAGGATACGCAGTATTTT
CASSLSGTFEDTQYF